A single sample is the source of the 21 T cell receptor beta chains below, sequenced in a study of vaccination effects on CD4 cells after COVID-19. Repertoires were generated with immunoSEQ multiplex PCR, while TCRdb's copy carries only in-frame clones and drops some. The data hold roughly 54,000 clones, with under 80% observed a single time. Antigen-specific CD4+ T cells expanded by the ViraFEST assay with viral peptide pools were then sequenced. The culture ran for under eleven days, and then CD4+ T cells were isolated. PCR confirmed that the person was infected with SARS-CoV-2 between March and December 2020. These receptors' targets are unknown. The source material was CD4+ T cells from PBMCs cultured with HIV peptides, sampled before COVID-19 vaccination. Subset given: HIV-1 Nef peptide pool negative control/reference culture. The receptors shown here come from a human donor who had a prior SARS-CoV-2 infection.

In its sample, this clone was seen a few times. The CDR3 loop reads CASSFSLAGDTQYF. The CDR3, as DNA: TGTGCCAGCAGCTTTAGTCTAGCGGGAGATACGCAGTATTTT. The chain recombines TRBV7-9 with TRBJ2-3, with 8 bases identical to TRBD2. CDR3 length: 14 residues. Germline assignment: CDR1 SEHNR and CDR2 FQNEAQ (reference sequence). V lost 3 bases and J lost 5; bases outside the gene matches: 4.

Details on this clone: The same CDR3 can be traced to other DNA sequences in this sample. The V and J genes are TRBV5-1 and TRBJ2-3; 9 bases line up with TRBD2. The V and J ends lost 2 bases and 4 bases, in that order; junction bases with no gene match: 5. Germline-derived CDR1 and CDR2 are SGHRS and YFSETQ. CDR3 length: 15 residues. The CDR3 sequence: CASSLSLAGSDTQYF. The CDR3 bases are TGCGCCAGCAGCTTATCCCTAGCGGGGTCAGATACGCAGTATTTT.

The chain uses TRBV10-3 and TRBJ2-5; D could derive from TRBD1 or TRBD2 (5 bases each). Trimming stripped 11 bases from V and 2 bases from J, with 12 bases between. The CDR3 totals 12 residues. CDR1 is ENHRY, CDR2 SYGVKD, per germline. CDR3 sequence reads: CAASWGQETQYF. The CDR3 coding sequence is TGTGCCGCGTCATGGGGGCAAGAGACCCAGTACTTC.

In its sample, this clone was seen once. The chain joins TRBV11-3 to TRBJ2-3; 13 nucleotides align to TRBD2. The trim removed 6 bases at V and 3 bases at J, leaving 6 bases unmatched. The CDR3 extends over 16 amino acids. The germline gives CDR1 SGHNT, CDR2 YENEEA. CDR3 region: CASRGTSGIRTDTQYF. The DNA of the CDR3 is TGTGCCAGCAGAGGGACTAGCGGGATAAGGACAGATACGCAGTATTTT.

This clone came up a few times. The chain uses TRBV6-5 and TRBJ1-4, with D perhaps TRBD1 (6 bases). CDR3 length equals 14 residues. Trimming took off 7 bases at V and 9 bases at J, with 18 bases between the two ends. CDR1 and CDR2 from the germline V gene are MNHEY and SVGAGI. CDR3 sequence reads: CASKPGDDRKKLFF. DNA of the CDR3: TGTGCCAGCAAACCAGGGGATGATAGGAAAAAACTGTTTTTT.

The chain joins TRBV6-2 or TRBV6-3 to TRBJ2-3, with TRBD1 matching over 7 bases. The trim removed 2 bases at V and 9 bases at J, leaving 2 bases unmatched. The CDR3 runs to 12 residues. Germline CDR1 MNHEY, CDR2 SVGEGT. The CDR3 sequence is CASSYIQGTQYF. Written as DNA, the CDR3 is TGTGCCAGCAGTTACATACAGGGGACGCAGTATTTT.

The chain links TRBV5-1 to TRBJ2-5, with 9 positions matching TRBD1. The V segment lost 0 bases and the J segment 5 bases; nucleotides outside the gene matches: 2. This CDR3 has 14 amino acids. CDR1 is SGHRS, CDR2 YFSETQ, per germline. CDR3 sequence (DNA): TGCGCCAGCAGCTTGGAGACAGGGGGTGAGACCCAGTACTTC. Residues: CASSLETGGETQYF.

This clone was detected a few times. This rearrangement joins TRBV24-1 to TRBJ2-7, with 8 bases aligning to TRBD1. The germline V gene encodes CDR1 KGHDR and CDR2 SFDVKD. V dropped 3 bases and J dropped 5; count of bases not matched to a gene: 5. The CDR3 is made up of 14 amino acids. The CDR3 nucleotides are TGTGCCACCAGTGATATAGACAGGGGTCACGAGCAGTACTTC. Translated, it gives CATSDIDRGHEQYF.

V is TRBV18 and J is TRBJ2-1; a possible D gene is TRBD1 (6 bases). The CDR3 consists of 14 residues. CDR1 and CDR2 (germline): KGHSH, LQKENI. Trimming removed 1 base from V and 5 bases from J, with 9 bases in between. The CDR3 loop is CASSPRRTDNEQFF. The CDR3 DNA follows: TGTGCCAGCTCACCACGACGGACAGACAATGAGCAGTTCTTC.

The J gene is TRBJ2-7, the V gene TRBV6-4, with TRBD2 matching 10 bases. CDR1 is MRHNA, CDR2 SNTAGT, per germline. This CDR3 has 15 residues. V lost 6 bases, J lost 1 base, and 6 bases stayed unmatched. The chain's CDR3 is CASRDGLAASYEQYF. DNA for the CDR3: TGTGCCAGCAGGGACGGACTAGCGGCTTCCTACGAGCAGTACTTC.

This clone was detected only a few times. The genes are TRBV2 and TRBJ1-2; D uncertain. In germline, CDR1 is SNHLY, CDR2 FYNNEI. The CDR3 is 12 amino acids. V lost 6 bases and J 8 bases, leaving 13 bases between the germline ends. CDR3 DNA: TGTGCCAGCAGGATCCATCGGGAGGGCTACACCTTC. It codes for CASRIHREGYTF.

This clone was observed a few times. The chain is built from TRBV27 and TRBJ1-1; weak D call: TRBD1 (6 bases). CDR1 MNHEY and CDR2 SMNVEV come from the germline V gene (reference sequence). The CDR3 contains 15 residues. V lost 4 bases and J 3 bases, leaving 15 bases between the germline ends. The CDR3 nucleotides read TGTGCCAGCAGTTGGGGGGCCAACAGGGACACTGAAGCTTTCTTT. Amino acid sequence: CASSWGANRDTEAFF.

The V and J genes are TRBV9 and TRBJ2-2; 9 bases align to TRBD2. The junction had 5 bases not matched to a gene; V was cut back by 3 bases and J by 2 bases. This CDR3 has 16 residues. Germline V lookup: CDR1 SGDLS, CDR2 YYNGEE. The CDR3 coding sequence is TGTGCCAGCAGCGCCCGACTAGCGGAAAACACCGGGGAGCTGTTTTTT. Translating gives CASSARLAENTGELFF. The variable domain in full, completed from reference TRBV9 and TRBJ2-2, reads DSGVTQTPKHLITATGQRVTLRCSPRSGDLSVYWYQQSLDQGLQFLIQYYNGEERAKGNILERFSAQQFPDLHSELNLSSLELGDSALYFCASSARLAENTGELFFGEGSRLTVL.

V usage is TRBV9 and J usage is TRBJ2-5; D unclear. CDR1 is SGDLS, CDR2 YYNGEE, per germline. The CDR3 contains 12 residues. Trimming removed 4 bases at V and 5 bases at J, with 9 bases between. CDR3 loop: CASSPGWETQYF. CDR3 nucleotide sequence: TGTGCCAGCAGCCCAGGTTGGGAGACCCAGTACTTC.

The chain is built from TRBV6-2 or TRBV6-3 and TRBJ2-7, with 10 positions matching TRBD1. The CDR3 extends over 15 amino acids. CDR1 MNHEY and CDR2 SVGEGT come from the germline V gene. The V and J ends lost 5 bases and 6 bases, in that order; junction bases with no gene match: 10. The chain's CDR3 is CASSHRDRGLSEQYF. In DNA form, the CDR3 reads TGTGCCAGCAGTCACCGGGACAGGGGCTTGAGCGAGCAGTACTTC.

V is TRBV27 and J is TRBJ1-2; a weak D match, TRBD1 (5 bases). Per the germline V gene, CDR1 is MNHEY and CDR2 is SMNVEV (reference sequence). The CDR3 consists of 14 residues. The V end lost 5 bases, the J end lost 4 bases, and 14 bases lay between the germline ends. CDR3 loop: CASSRLGTGYGYTF. CDR3 DNA: TGTGCCAGCAGTCGACTGGGGACGGGCTATGGCTACACCTTC.

The rearrangement joins TRBV7-2 to TRBJ2-3, with D tentatively TRBD1 (5 bases). The V and J ends lost 1 base and 2 bases respectively, with 13 bases between them. This CDR3 has 16 amino acids. CDR1 SGHTA and CDR2 FQGNSA come from the germline V gene. CDR3 protein: CASSLGQFRATDTQYF. The CDR3 nucleotides read TGTGCCAGCAGCTTAGGACAGTTTAGGGCCACAGATACGCAGTATTTT.

V and J are TRBV7-8 and TRBJ2-7, with TRBD2 matching over 7 bases. J was trimmed by 2 bases and V by 7 bases; bases with no gene match: 5. This CDR3 is 13 amino acids long. Germline loops: CDR1 SGHVS, CDR2 FQNEAQ. For the CDR3, the DNA is TGTGCCAGCACCAGAGCGGGGACCTACGAGCAGTACTTC. Protein sequence: CASTRAGTYEQYF.

V is TRBV29-1 and J is TRBJ1-2; perhaps TRBD1 as D (5 bases). Trimming took 4 bases from V and 2 from J, leaving 23 bases between them. Germline lookup yields CDR1 SQVTM and CDR2 ANQGSEA. The CDR3 spans 17 residues. CDR3: CSVVLLRNRWTNYGYTF. The CDR3 DNA reads TGCAGCGTTGTATTATTGAGGAACAGGTGGACGAACTATGGCTACACCTTC. Supplemented by reference TRBV29-1 and TRBJ1-2, the full variable domain reads SAVISQKPSRDICQRGTSLTIQCQVDSQVTMMFWYRQQPGQSLTLIATANQGSEATYESGFVIDKFPISRPNLTFSTLTVSNMSPEDSSIYLCSVVLLRNRWTNYGYTFGSGTRLTVV.

The chain links TRBV6-5 to TRBJ1-2; no firm D call. Trimming stripped 6 bases from V and 1 base from J, with 9 bases between. Germline V lookup: CDR1 MNHEY, CDR2 SVGAGI. CDR3 length: 13 residues. CDR3 protein: CASSPTDNYGYTF. The CDR3 coding sequence is TGTGCCAGCAGCCCAACAGATAACTATGGCTACACCTTC.

In DNA form, the CDR3 reads TGTGCCAGCAGCTTAGCGAAATTGAATTGGCAAGAGACCCAGTACTTC. Translating it yields CASSLAKLNWQETQYF. J is TRBJ2-5 and V is TRBV7-6; D call uncertain. The CDR3 has 16 residues. Germline V gene lookup returns CDR1 SGHVS and CDR2 FNYEAQ. Trimming removed 0 bases at V and 2 bases at J, with 13 bases between.